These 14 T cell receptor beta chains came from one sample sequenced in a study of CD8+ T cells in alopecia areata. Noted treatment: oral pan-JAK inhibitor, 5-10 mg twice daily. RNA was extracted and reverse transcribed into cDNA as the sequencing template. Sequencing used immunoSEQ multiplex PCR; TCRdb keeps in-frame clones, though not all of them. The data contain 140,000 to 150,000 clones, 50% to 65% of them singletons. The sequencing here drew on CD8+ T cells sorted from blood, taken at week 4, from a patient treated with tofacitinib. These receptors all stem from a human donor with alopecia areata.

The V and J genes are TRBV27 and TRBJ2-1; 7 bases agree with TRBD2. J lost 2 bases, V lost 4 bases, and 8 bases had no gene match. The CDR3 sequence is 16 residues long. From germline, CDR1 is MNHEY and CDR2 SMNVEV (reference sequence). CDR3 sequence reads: CASSSPGSGAYNEQFF. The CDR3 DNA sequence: TGTGCCAGCAGTTCCCCGGGCAGCGGGGCCTACAATGAGCAGTTCTTC.

The CDR3 DNA reads TGTGCCAGTAGTCTCCGGGGGGTGGGCAATGAGCAGTTCTTC. Translation: CASSLRGVGNEQFF. The chain recombines TRBV19 with TRBJ2-1, with 7 bases that match TRBD2. Germline V gene sequence: CDR1 LNHDA, CDR2 SQIVND (reference sequence). CDR3 size: 14 residues. J lost 6 bases, V lost 5 bases, and 7 bases had no gene match. Supplemented by reference TRBV19 and TRBJ2-1, the full variable domain reads DGGITQSPKYLFRKEGQNVTLSCEQNLNHDAMYWYRQDPGQGLRLIYYSQIVNDFQKGDIAEGYSVSREKKESFPLTVTSAQKNPTAFYLCASSLRGVGNEQFFGPGTRLTVL.

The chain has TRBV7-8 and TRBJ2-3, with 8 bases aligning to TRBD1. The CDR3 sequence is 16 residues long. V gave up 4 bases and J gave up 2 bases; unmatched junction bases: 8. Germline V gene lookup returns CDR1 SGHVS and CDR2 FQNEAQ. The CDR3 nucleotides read TGTGCCAGCAGCTACCTGACAGGGGCGTCCACAGATACGCAGTATTTT. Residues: CASSYLTGASTDTQYF. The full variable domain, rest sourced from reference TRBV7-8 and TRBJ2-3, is GAGVSQSPRYKVAKRGQDVALRCDPISGHVSLFWYQQALGQGPEFLTYFQNEAQLDKSGLPSDRFFAERPEGSVSTLKIQRTQQEDSAVYLCASSYLTGASTDTQYFGPGTRLTVL.

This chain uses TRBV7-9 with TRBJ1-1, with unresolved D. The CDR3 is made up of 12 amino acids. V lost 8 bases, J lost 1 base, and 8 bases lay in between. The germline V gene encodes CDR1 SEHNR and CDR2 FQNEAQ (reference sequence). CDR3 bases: TGTGCCAGCGAACACCCGAACACTGAAGCTTTCTTT. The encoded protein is CASEHPNTEAFF.

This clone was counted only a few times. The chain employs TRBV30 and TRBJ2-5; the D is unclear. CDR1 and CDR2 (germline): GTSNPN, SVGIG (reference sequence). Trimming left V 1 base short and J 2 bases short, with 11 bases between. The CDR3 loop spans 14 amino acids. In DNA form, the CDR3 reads TGTGCCTGGAGTGACGGGCTGGGTCAAGAGACCCAGTACTTC. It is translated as CAWSDGLGQETQYF.

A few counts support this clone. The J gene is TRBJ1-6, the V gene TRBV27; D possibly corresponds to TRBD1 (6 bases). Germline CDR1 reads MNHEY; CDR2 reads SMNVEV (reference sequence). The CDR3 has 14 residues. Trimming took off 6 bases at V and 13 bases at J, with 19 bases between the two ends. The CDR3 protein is CASSVRDTGNPLHF. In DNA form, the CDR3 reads TGTGCCAGCAGCGTCCGGGACACGGGTAATCCCCTCCACTTT.

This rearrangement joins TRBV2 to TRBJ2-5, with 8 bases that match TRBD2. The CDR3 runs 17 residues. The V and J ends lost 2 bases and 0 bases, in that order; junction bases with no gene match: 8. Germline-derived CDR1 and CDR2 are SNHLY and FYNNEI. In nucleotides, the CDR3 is TGTGCCAGCAGTGAATTTGTCGAACTAGCGGACCAAGAGACCCAGTACTTC. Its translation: CASSEFVELADQETQYF.

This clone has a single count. CDR3 DNA sequence: TGCAGCGTTGAAGACCAGGGGGGCTCTGGAAACACCATATATTTT. It translates to CSVEDQGGSGNTIYF. The chain links TRBV29-1 to TRBJ1-3; 7 nucleotides match TRBD1. The CDR3 sequence is 15 residues long. From germline, CDR1 is SQVTM and CDR2 ANQGSEA. V was pared by 0 bases and J by 0 bases, with 2 bases of the junction left unmatched.

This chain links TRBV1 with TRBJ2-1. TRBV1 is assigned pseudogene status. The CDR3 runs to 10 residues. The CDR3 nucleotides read TGCACCAGCACCTGGAATGAGCAGTTCTTC. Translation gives CTSTWNEQFF.

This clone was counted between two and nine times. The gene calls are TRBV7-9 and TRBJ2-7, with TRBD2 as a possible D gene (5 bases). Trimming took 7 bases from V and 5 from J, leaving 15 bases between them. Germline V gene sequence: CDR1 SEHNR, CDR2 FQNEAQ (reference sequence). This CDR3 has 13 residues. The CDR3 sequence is CASTPSVGDEQYF. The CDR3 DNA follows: TGTGCCAGCACCCCCTCCGTCGGGGACGAGCAGTACTTC.

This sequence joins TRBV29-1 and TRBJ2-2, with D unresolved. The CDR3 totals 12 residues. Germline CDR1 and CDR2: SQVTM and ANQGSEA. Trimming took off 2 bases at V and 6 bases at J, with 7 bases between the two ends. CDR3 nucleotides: TGCAGCGTTGAAACTGAGGCCGGGGAGCTGTTTTTT. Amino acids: CSVETEAGELFF.

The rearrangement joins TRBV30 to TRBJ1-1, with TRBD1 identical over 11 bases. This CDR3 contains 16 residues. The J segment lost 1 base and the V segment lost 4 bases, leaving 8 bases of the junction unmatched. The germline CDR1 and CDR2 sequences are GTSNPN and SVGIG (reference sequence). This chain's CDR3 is CAWTRDRGTRNTEAFF. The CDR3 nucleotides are TGTGCCTGGACTCGGGACAGGGGGACACGGAACACTGAAGCTTTCTTT. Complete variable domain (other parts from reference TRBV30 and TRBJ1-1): SQTIHQWPATLVQPVGSPLSLECTVEGTSNPNLYWYRQAAGRGLQLLFYSVGIGQISSEVPQNLSASRPQDRQFILSSKKLLLSDSGFYLCAWTRDRGTRNTEAFFGQGTRLTVV.

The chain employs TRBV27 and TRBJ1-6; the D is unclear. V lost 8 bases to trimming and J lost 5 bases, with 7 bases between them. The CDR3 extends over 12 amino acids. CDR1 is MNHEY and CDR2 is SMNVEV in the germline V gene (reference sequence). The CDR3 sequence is CASREDNSPLHF. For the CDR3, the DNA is TGTGCCAGCCGGGAAGATAATTCACCCCTCCACTTT.

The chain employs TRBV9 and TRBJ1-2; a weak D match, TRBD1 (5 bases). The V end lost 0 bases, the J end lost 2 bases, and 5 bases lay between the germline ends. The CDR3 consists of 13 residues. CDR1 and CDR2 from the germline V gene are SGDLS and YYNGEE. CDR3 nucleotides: TGTGCCAGCAGCGTAGGGGACAACTATGGCTACACCTTC. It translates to CASSVGDNYGYTF.